This entry is about one T cell receptor (beta chain). The antigen is undetermined. One end of the junction does not line up with germline, which may come from a read error. This sample was taken from a study of regulatory T cells in long-lasting Graves disease. The CDR3 totals 14 residues. From germline, CDR1 is LNHNV and CDR2 YYDKDF (reference sequence). Libraries of TCR beta came from iRepertoire HTBI primers plus Arm-PCR of CDR3 regions. TCRdb called the multiplex PCR reads again in MiXCR, with one record for every CDR3 protein. The table has about 450,000 distinct CDR3 sequences, around 24% seen once. Time point defined: persistent/refractory GD, antithyroid drugs over 5 years with positive TRAb. From PBMCs, RNA was extracted and then used to make the TCR library. Broader study findings: Study of thyroid tissue was not done, with only peripheral blood studied.

The receptor was derived from a female donor with Graves disease. This chain uses TRBV15 with TRBJ2-7; the D gene is possibly TRBD2 (5 bases). This sample comprised peripheral blood mononuclear cells (PBMCs), obtained when the disease was refractory, from a patient treated with antithyroid drugs. The CDR3 region is CATGRGFNPYEQYF. The CDR3 DNA reads TGTGCCACCGGCAGAGGGTTTAATCCCTACGAGCAGTACTTC.